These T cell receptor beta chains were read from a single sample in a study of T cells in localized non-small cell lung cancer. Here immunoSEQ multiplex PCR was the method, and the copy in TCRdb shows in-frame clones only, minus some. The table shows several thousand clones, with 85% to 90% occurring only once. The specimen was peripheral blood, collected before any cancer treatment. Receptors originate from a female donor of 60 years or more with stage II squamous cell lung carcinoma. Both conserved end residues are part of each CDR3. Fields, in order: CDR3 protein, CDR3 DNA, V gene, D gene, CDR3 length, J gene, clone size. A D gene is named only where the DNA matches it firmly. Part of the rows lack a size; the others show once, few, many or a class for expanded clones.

CDR3 protein: CASRLLATNEKLFF
CDR3 DNA: TGTGCCAGCAGGCTTCTAGCAACTAATGAAAAACTGTTTTTT
V gene: TRBV27
D gene: .
CDR3 length: 14
J gene: TRBJ1-4
clone size: .

CDR3 protein: CASSLDPSKNQPQHF
CDR3 DNA: TGTGCCAGCAGCTTAGATCCCAGCAAAAATCAGCCCCAGCATTTT
V gene: TRBV11-2
D gene: .
CDR3 length: 15
J gene: TRBJ1-5
clone size: .

CDR3 protein: CASRQFQGSTEAFF
CDR3 DNA: TGTGCCAGTAGGCAGTTCCAGGGAAGCACTGAAGCTTTCTTT
V gene: TRBV19
D gene: .
CDR3 length: 14
J gene: TRBJ1-1
clone size: .

CDR3 protein: CAITPNTEAFF
CDR3 DNA: TGTGCCATCACCCCAAACACTGAAGCTTTCTTT
V gene: TRBV10-3
D gene: .
CDR3 length: 11
J gene: TRBJ1-1
clone size: .

CDR3 protein: CASKLPGQDEQFF
CDR3 DNA: TGCGCCAGCAAGCTGCCGGGCCAGGATGAGCAGTTCTTC
V gene: TRBV5-1
D gene: .
CDR3 length: 13
J gene: TRBJ2-1
clone size: .

CDR3 protein: CASSASGTISEAFF
CDR3 DNA: TGCGCCAGCAGTGCCTCCGGGACGATAAGTGAAGCTTTCTTT
V gene: TRBV10-1
D gene: .
CDR3 length: 14
J gene: TRBJ1-1
clone size: .

CDR3 protein: CSVDNPDRSSTEAFF
CDR3 DNA: TGCAGCGTTGACAACCCGGACAGGTCTTCCACTGAAGCTTTCTTT
V gene: TRBV29-1
D gene: TRBD1
CDR3 length: 15
J gene: TRBJ1-1
clone size: .

CDR3 protein: CASSRPQMGEKLFF
CDR3 DNA: TGCGCCAGCAGCCGGCCCCAGATGGGTGAAAAACTGTTTTTT
V gene: TRBV4-1
D gene: .
CDR3 length: 14
J gene: TRBJ1-4
clone size: .

CDR3 protein: CASGRGDRVFETQYF
CDR3 DNA: TGCGCCAGCGGCCGGGGGGACAGGGTATTCGAGACCCAGTACTTC
V gene: TRBV5-1
D gene: TRBD1
CDR3 length: 15
J gene: TRBJ2-5
clone size: .

CDR3 protein: CASSLGLAGVSEQFF
CDR3 DNA: TGTGCCAGCAGCTTGGGACTAGCGGGAGTCAGTGAGCAGTTCTTC
V gene: TRBV5-4
D gene: TRBD2
CDR3 length: 15
J gene: TRBJ2-1
clone size: .

CDR3 protein: CASSFGRTEAFF
CDR3 DNA: TGTGCCAGCAGTTTCGGGCGAACCGAAGCTTTCTTT
V gene: TRBV28
D gene: .
CDR3 length: 12
J gene: TRBJ1-1
clone size: once

CDR3 protein: CASSFTSGGGELFF
CDR3 DNA: TGCGCCAGCAGCTTCACCAGCGGGGGCGGGGAGCTGTTTTTT
V gene: TRBV5-1
D gene: TRBD2
CDR3 length: 14
J gene: TRBJ2-2
clone size: .

CDR3 protein: CASSLIASGTQYF
CDR3 DNA: TGCGCCAGCAGCTTGATAGCCTCGGGGACCCAGTACTTC
V gene: TRBV5-1
D gene: .
CDR3 length: 13
J gene: TRBJ2-5
clone size: .

CDR3 protein: CASSSGTDNYGYTF
CDR3 DNA: TGTGCCAGCAGCTCCGGGACAGATAACTATGGCTACACCTTC
V gene: TRBV7-9
D gene: TRBD1
CDR3 length: 14
J gene: TRBJ1-2
clone size: .

CDR3 protein: CASSVGLAGGGETQYF
CDR3 DNA: TGTGCCAGCAGTGTTGGACTAGCGGGGGGCGGAGAGACCCAGTACTTC
V gene: TRBV2
D gene: TRBD2
CDR3 length: 16
J gene: TRBJ2-5
clone size: .

CDR3 protein: CASEQVPLTDTQYF
CDR3 DNA: TGTGCCAGTGAACAGGTTCCACTTACAGATACGCAGTATTTT
V gene: TRBV19
D gene: .
CDR3 length: 14
J gene: TRBJ2-3
clone size: .

CDR3 protein: CASSAARDTGELFF
CDR3 DNA: TGTGCCAGCAGCGCTGCCAGGGACACCGGGGAGCTGTTTTTT
V gene: TRBV2
D gene: .
CDR3 length: 14
J gene: TRBJ2-2
clone size: .

CDR3 protein: CASSLGRLRNEQFF
CDR3 DNA: TGTGCCAGCAGCTTGGGGAGGTTGCGCAATGAGCAGTTCTTC
V gene: TRBV5-6
D gene: .
CDR3 length: 14
J gene: TRBJ2-1
clone size: .

CDR3 protein: CASSLTGGTEKLFF
CDR3 DNA: TGTGCCAGCAGCCTAACAGGGGGCACTGAAAAACTGTTTTTT
V gene: TRBV7-9
D gene: TRBD1
CDR3 length: 14
J gene: TRBJ1-4
clone size: .

CDR3 protein: CASSLAGLGFPYEQYF
CDR3 DNA: TGTGCCAGCAGTTTAGCCGGACTAGGCTTTCCCTACGAGCAGTACTTC
V gene: TRBV27
D gene: TRBD2
CDR3 length: 16
J gene: TRBJ2-7
clone size: .

CDR3 protein: CASSLDGDFDYGYTF
CDR3 DNA: TGCGCCAGCAGCTTGGACGGCGATTTTGACTATGGCTACACCTTC
V gene: TRBV5-1
D gene: .
CDR3 length: 15
J gene: TRBJ1-2
clone size: .

CDR3 protein: CASSTQKTGSYGYTF
CDR3 DNA: TGTGCCAGTAGTACGCAGAAGACAGGGAGCTATGGCTACACCTTC
V gene: TRBV19
D gene: TRBD1
CDR3 length: 15
J gene: TRBJ1-2
clone size: .

CDR3 protein: CAWSVLSHGEQFF
CDR3 DNA: TGTGCCTGGAGTGTACTGAGTCACGGTGAGCAGTTCTTC
V gene: TRBV30
D gene: .
CDR3 length: 13
J gene: TRBJ2-1
clone size: .

CDR3 protein: CASSLTSTGGYTDTQYF
CDR3 DNA: TGCGCCAGCAGCTTGACCTCTACAGGGGGCTACACAGATACGCAGTATTTT
V gene: TRBV5-1
D gene: TRBD1
CDR3 length: 17
J gene: TRBJ2-3
clone size: .

CDR3 protein: CASSPGQGADGYTF
CDR3 DNA: TGTGCCAGCAGCCCAGGACAGGGGGCTGACGGCTACACCTTC
V gene: TRBV4-2
D gene: TRBD1
CDR3 length: 14
J gene: TRBJ1-2
clone size: medium-sized

CDR3 protein: CASSYRSTDTQYF
CDR3 DNA: TGTGCCAGCAGTTACCGTAGTACAGATACGCAGTATTTT
V gene: TRBV6-6
D gene: .
CDR3 length: 13
J gene: TRBJ2-3
clone size: .

CDR3 protein: CSVDRVPGANVLTF
CDR3 DNA: TGCAGCGTTGACAGGGTTCCTGGGGCCAACGTCCTGACTTTC
V gene: TRBV29-1
D gene: .
CDR3 length: 14
J gene: TRBJ2-6
clone size: .

CDR3 protein: CASSYLVAYEQYF
CDR3 DNA: TGTGCCAGCAGCTACCTTGTCGCCTACGAGCAGTACTTC
V gene: TRBV7-2
D gene: .
CDR3 length: 13
J gene: TRBJ2-7
clone size: .

CDR3 protein: CASSSSGGHHHNEQFF
CDR3 DNA: TGTGCCAGCAGTTCGAGCGGGGGGCATCATCACAATGAGCAGTTCTTC
V gene: TRBV7-9
D gene: TRBD2
CDR3 length: 16
J gene: TRBJ2-1
clone size: .

CDR3 protein: CASSRGTSGQETQYF
CDR3 DNA: TGCGCCAGCAGCCGGGGAACTAGCGGCCAAGAGACCCAGTACTTC
V gene: TRBV5-1
D gene: TRBD2
CDR3 length: 15
J gene: TRBJ2-5
clone size: .

CDR3 protein: CSAGRTGELFF
CDR3 DNA: TGCAGTGCTGGCCGGACCGGGGAGCTGTTTTTT
V gene: TRBV20-1
D gene: .
CDR3 length: 11
J gene: TRBJ2-2
clone size: .

CDR3 protein: CASLGGFAGDGYTF
CDR3 DNA: TGTGCCAGCTTGGGGGGTTTCGCGGGGGATGGCTACACCTTC
V gene: TRBV2
D gene: .
CDR3 length: 14
J gene: TRBJ1-2
clone size: .

CDR3 protein: CASCGDRTGGSTGELFF
CDR3 DNA: TGTGCCAGTTGTGGGGACCGAACGGGGGGGAGCACCGGGGAGCTGTTTTTT
V gene: TRBV19
D gene: TRBD2
CDR3 length: 17
J gene: TRBJ2-2
clone size: .

CDR3 protein: CASSLLGTTYQDTQYF
CDR3 DNA: TGTGCCAGCAGTTTATTGGGGACTACCTACCAAGATACGCAGTATTTT
V gene: TRBV27
D gene: TRBD2
CDR3 length: 16
J gene: TRBJ2-3
clone size: .

CDR3 protein: CASSSPGRSSYEQYF
CDR3 DNA: TGTGCCAGTAGCTCACCTGGCAGGAGCTCCTACGAGCAGTACTTC
V gene: TRBV19
D gene: .
CDR3 length: 15
J gene: TRBJ2-7
clone size: once

CDR3 protein: CASSYSTGPTNEQFF
CDR3 DNA: TGTGCCAGCAGTTACTCGACAGGGCCGACCAATGAGCAGTTCTTC
V gene: TRBV6-5
D gene: TRBD1
CDR3 length: 15
J gene: TRBJ2-1
clone size: once

CDR3 protein: CSAVKYEQFF
CDR3 DNA: TGCAGTGCCGTGAAGTATGAGCAGTTCTTC
V gene: TRBV20-1
D gene: .
CDR3 length: 10
J gene: TRBJ2-1
clone size: .

CDR3 protein: CASSLVRGSSYNEQFF
CDR3 DNA: TGCGCCAGCAGCTTGGTGCGGGGATCTTCCTACAATGAGCAGTTCTTC
V gene: TRBV5-1
D gene: .
CDR3 length: 16
J gene: TRBJ2-1
clone size: .

CDR3 protein: CAGGVAETPGELFF
CDR3 DNA: TGTGCCGGGGGGGTAGCGGAGACGCCCGGGGAGCTGTTTTTT
V gene: TRBV21-1
D gene: .
CDR3 length: 14
J gene: TRBJ2-2
clone size: .

CDR3 protein: CAWSPGLAGVHEQYF
CDR3 DNA: TGTGCCTGGAGCCCGGGACTAGCGGGAGTTCACGAGCAGTACTTC
V gene: TRBV30
D gene: TRBD2
CDR3 length: 15
J gene: TRBJ2-7
clone size: .

CDR3 protein: CASSLEGTPKGEKLFF
CDR3 DNA: TGCGCCAGCAGCTTGGAAGGGACCCCGAAGGGCGAAAAACTGTTTTTT
V gene: TRBV5-1
D gene: .
CDR3 length: 16
J gene: TRBJ1-4
clone size: .

CDR3 protein: CASSALAGARGEQFF
CDR3 DNA: TGTGCCAGCAGTGCCCTAGCGGGAGCCCGCGGGGAGCAGTTCTTC
V gene: TRBV6-4
D gene: TRBD2
CDR3 length: 15
J gene: TRBJ2-1
clone size: .

CDR3 protein: CASSLMGGYQETQYF
CDR3 DNA: TGTGCCAGCAGCTTAATGGGCGGCTACCAAGAGACCCAGTACTTC
V gene: TRBV11-2
D gene: .
CDR3 length: 15
J gene: TRBJ2-5
clone size: .

CDR3 protein: CAWSVLRIRNTIYF
CDR3 DNA: TGTGCCTGGAGTGTACTTCGAATCAGAAACACCATATATTTT
V gene: TRBV30
D gene: .
CDR3 length: 14
J gene: TRBJ1-3
clone size: few

CDR3 protein: CASSPATAGGGYTF
CDR3 DNA: TGTGCCAGCTCACCAGCAACCGCCGGTGGCGGCTACACCTTC
V gene: TRBV18
D gene: .
CDR3 length: 14
J gene: TRBJ1-2
clone size: once